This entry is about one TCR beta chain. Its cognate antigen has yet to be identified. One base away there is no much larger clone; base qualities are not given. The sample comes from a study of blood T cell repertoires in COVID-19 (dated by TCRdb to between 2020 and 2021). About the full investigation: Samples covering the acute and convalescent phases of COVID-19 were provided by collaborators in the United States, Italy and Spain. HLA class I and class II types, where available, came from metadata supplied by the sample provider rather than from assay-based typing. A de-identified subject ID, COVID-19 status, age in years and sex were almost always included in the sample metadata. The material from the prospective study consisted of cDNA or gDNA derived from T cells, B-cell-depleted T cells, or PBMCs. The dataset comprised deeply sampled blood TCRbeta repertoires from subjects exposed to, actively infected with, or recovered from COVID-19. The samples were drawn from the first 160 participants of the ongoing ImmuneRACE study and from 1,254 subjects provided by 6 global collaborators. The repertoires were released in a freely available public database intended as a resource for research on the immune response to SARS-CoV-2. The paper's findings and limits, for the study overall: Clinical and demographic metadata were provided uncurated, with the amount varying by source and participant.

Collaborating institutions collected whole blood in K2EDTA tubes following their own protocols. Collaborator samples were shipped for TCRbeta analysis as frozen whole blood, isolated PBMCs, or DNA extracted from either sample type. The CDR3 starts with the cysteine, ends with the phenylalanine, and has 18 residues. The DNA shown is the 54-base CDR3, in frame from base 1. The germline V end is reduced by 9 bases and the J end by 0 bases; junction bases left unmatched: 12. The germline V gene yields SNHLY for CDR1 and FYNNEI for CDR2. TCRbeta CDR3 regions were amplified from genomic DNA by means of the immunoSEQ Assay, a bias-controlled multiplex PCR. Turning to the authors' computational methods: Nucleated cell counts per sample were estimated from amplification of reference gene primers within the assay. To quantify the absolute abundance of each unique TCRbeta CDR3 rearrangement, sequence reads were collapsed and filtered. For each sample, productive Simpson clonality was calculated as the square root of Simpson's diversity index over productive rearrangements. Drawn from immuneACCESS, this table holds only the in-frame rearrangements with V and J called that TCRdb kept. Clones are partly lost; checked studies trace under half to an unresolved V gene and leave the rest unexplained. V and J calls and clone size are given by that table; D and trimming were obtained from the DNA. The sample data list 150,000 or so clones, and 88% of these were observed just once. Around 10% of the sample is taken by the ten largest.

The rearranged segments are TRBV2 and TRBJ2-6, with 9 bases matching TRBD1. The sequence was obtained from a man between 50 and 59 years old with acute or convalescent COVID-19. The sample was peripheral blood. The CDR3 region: CARGEDRGDLSGANVLTF. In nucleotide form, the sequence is TGTGCCAGGGGGGAGGACAGGGGAGACCTCTCTGGGGCCAACGTCCTGACTTTC. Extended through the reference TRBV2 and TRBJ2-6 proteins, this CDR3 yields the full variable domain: EPEVTQTPSHQVTQMGQEVILRCVPISNHLYFYWYRQILGQKVEFLVSFYNNEISEKSEIFDDQFSVERPDGSNFTLKIRSTKLEDSAMYFCARGEDRGDLSGANVLTFGAGSRLTVL.